The clone carrying this T cell receptor (beta chain) was counted between two and nine times. As yet, its antigen is unknown. This sample was included in a study of post-analysis software for immune sequencing data. Points from the study as a whole: Diversity measured as normalized Chao1 was significantly lower in multiple sclerosis patients than in controls. Controls showed lower frequencies than patients for four to six TRBV segments, and TRBV5-6, TRBV5-1 and TRBV20-1 were among these.

The V end lost 2 bases, the J end lost 4 bases, and 5 bases lay between the germline ends. The CDR3 length is 12 residues. cDNA libraries for TCR beta contained unique molecular identifiers. From the PCR reads, TCRdb called clonotypes with MiXCR, one entry per CDR3 protein. The sample includes hundreds of thousands of distinct CDR3 sequences, over 45% of them seen just once. The chain combines TRBV12-3 or TRBV12-4 with TRBJ2-5, with D hard to call. Sequenced sample: blood. The receptor was derived from a girl aged 2 to 10 with multiple sclerosis. CDR3 in amino acids: CASSLYRETQYF. CDR3 coding DNA: TGTGCCAGCAGTTTATATAGAGAGACCCAGTACTTC.